A selection of T cell receptor beta chains follows, all from one sample in a study of OX40 agonist ivuxolimab in advanced cancers. Sequencing used immunoSEQ multiplex PCR; TCRdb keeps in-frame clones, though not all of them. The repertoire consists of about 95,000 clones, with approximately 85% occurring once and the leading ten covering about 3.8%. The input for sequencing was CD4+ or CD8+ T cells sorted from blood, taken in a trial of the OX40 agonist ivuxolimab. All receptors derive from an adult with an advanced solid tumor such as melanoma, head and neck, liver or kidney cancer. Both conserved end residues are part of each CDR3. A D gene is named only where the DNA matches it firmly. Only part of the rows carry a size: once, few, many, or a class if the clone is expanded.

d_call: .
j_call: TRBJ2-2
clone_size: .
v_call: TRBV6-5
cdr3_nt: TGTGCCAGCAGTTACAGGACAGACACCGGGGAGCTGTTTTTT
cdr3_aa: CASSYRTDTGELFF

d_call: TRBD1
j_call: TRBJ1-5
clone_size: .
v_call: TRBV6-1
cdr3_nt: TGTGCCAGCAGTGCGGCAGGGGGCATAGGGCAGCCCCAGCATTTT
cdr3_aa: CASSAAGGIGQPQHF

d_call: .
j_call: TRBJ1-2
clone_size: .
v_call: TRBV6-1
cdr3_nt: TGTGCCAGCAGTGAACAGGGCTTTGAAAACTATGGCTACACCTTC
cdr3_aa: CASSEQGFENYGYTF

d_call: .
j_call: TRBJ2-7
clone_size: .
v_call: TRBV7-6
cdr3_nt: TGTGCCAGCACCGACAGCTTTCACGGAGAGCAGTACTTC
cdr3_aa: CASTDSFHGEQYF

d_call: .
j_call: TRBJ2-1
clone_size: once
v_call: TRBV25-1
cdr3_nt: TGTGCCAGCACCGATAGCTCGAAGCAGTTCTTC
cdr3_aa: CASTDSSKQFF

d_call: TRBD1
j_call: TRBJ2-7
clone_size: .
v_call: TRBV5-6
cdr3_nt: TGTGCCAGCAGCCTGGGACAGCCACCCTACGAGCAGTACTTC
cdr3_aa: CASSLGQPPYEQYF

d_call: .
j_call: TRBJ2-7
clone_size: .
v_call: TRBV7-9
cdr3_nt: TGTGCCAGCAGCTCAGCAGTACGACAGGAATCCTACGAGCAGTACTTC
cdr3_aa: CASSSAVRQESYEQYF

d_call: TRBD2
j_call: TRBJ2-7
clone_size: .
v_call: TRBV5-6
cdr3_nt: TGTGCCAGCAGTCGAAGGAGCGGGAGTCTTACCTACGAGCAGTACTTC
cdr3_aa: CASSRRSGSLTYEQYF

d_call: .
j_call: TRBJ2-2
clone_size: .
v_call: TRBV5-4
cdr3_nt: TGTGCCAGCAGCCCGACTCCTAGAAAGTCCGGGGAGCTGTTTTTT
cdr3_aa: CASSPTPRKSGELFF

d_call: .
j_call: TRBJ2-3
clone_size: .
v_call: TRBV27
cdr3_nt: TGTGCCAGCAGTTTAGGGGTGGCCGGCACAGATACGCAGTATTTT
cdr3_aa: CASSLGVAGTDTQYF

d_call: .
j_call: TRBJ1-1
clone_size: .
v_call: TRBV7-9
cdr3_nt: TGTGCCAGCAGCTATGCCGGGAAGAGAATGAACACTGAAGCTTTCTTT
cdr3_aa: CASSYAGKRMNTEAFF

d_call: TRBD2
j_call: TRBJ2-7
clone_size: .
v_call: TRBV30
cdr3_nt: TGTGCCTGGAGTGGGCGCGGGAGCTCCTACGAGCAGTACTTC
cdr3_aa: CAWSGRGSSYEQYF

d_call: .
j_call: TRBJ2-1
clone_size: .
v_call: TRBV5-4
cdr3_nt: TGTGCCAGCAGCTTCCCCGGGACCGAGGATGTGTGGTTCTTC
cdr3_aa: CASSFPGTEDVWFF

d_call: .
j_call: TRBJ2-2
clone_size: .
v_call: TRBV28
cdr3_nt: TGTGCCAGCAGTTTACACGGGGGGCGGGACACCGGGGAGCTGTTTTTT
cdr3_aa: CASSLHGGRDTGELFF

d_call: .
j_call: TRBJ2-2
clone_size: .
v_call: TRBV28
cdr3_nt: TGTGCCAGCAGCCGGGGCAACACCGGGGAGCTGTTTTTT
cdr3_aa: CASSRGNTGELFF

d_call: TRBD1
j_call: TRBJ1-1
clone_size: .
v_call: TRBV5-1
cdr3_nt: TGCGCCAGCAGCTCGACAGGGGCAGAGACAGACACTGAAGCTTTCTTT
cdr3_aa: CASSSTGAETDTEAFF

d_call: .
j_call: TRBJ1-5
clone_size: once
v_call: TRBV27
cdr3_nt: TGTGCCAGCAGTTTAGGCCGGGATCAGCCCCAGCATTTT
cdr3_aa: CASSLGRDQPQHF

d_call: TRBD1
j_call: TRBJ1-2
clone_size: .
v_call: TRBV25-1
cdr3_nt: TGTGCCAGCAGTGTTCGGGACAGCTATGGCTACACCTTC
cdr3_aa: CASSVRDSYGYTF

d_call: .
j_call: TRBJ2-7
clone_size: .
v_call: TRBV12-5
cdr3_nt: TGTGCTAGTGGTTTGGTATATACGGGGACCTACGAGCAGTACTTC
cdr3_aa: CASGLVYTGTYEQYF

d_call: .
j_call: TRBJ1-4
clone_size: .
v_call: TRBV6-4
cdr3_nt: TGTGCCAGCAGTTATCAGGGAACTAAGGAATCTACAACTAATGAAAAACTGTTTTTT
cdr3_aa: CASSYQGTKESTTNEKLFF

d_call: TRBD2
j_call: TRBJ2-1
clone_size: .
v_call: TRBV11-2
cdr3_nt: TGTGCCAGCAGCTGGGGACTAGCGGGAGAAGGTGAGCAGTTCTTC
cdr3_aa: CASSWGLAGEGEQFF

d_call: .
j_call: TRBJ1-1
clone_size: .
v_call: TRBV7-9
cdr3_nt: TGTGCCAGCAGCTTAGAGAGGGTTTACACTGAAGCTTTCTTT
cdr3_aa: CASSLERVYTEAFF

d_call: .
j_call: TRBJ1-1
clone_size: .
v_call: TRBV4-1
cdr3_nt: TGCGCCAGCAGCCCGACGGGGGGTACCATGAACACTGAAGCTTTCTTT
cdr3_aa: CASSPTGGTMNTEAFF

d_call: TRBD1
j_call: TRBJ1-5
clone_size: .
v_call: TRBV2
cdr3_nt: TGTGCCAGCAGGGACAGGGGAAATCAGCCCCAGCATTTT
cdr3_aa: CASRDRGNQPQHF

d_call: TRBD2
j_call: TRBJ2-7
clone_size: .
v_call: TRBV6-5
cdr3_nt: TGTGCCAGCAGCCCCGACCTAGCGGGCGAGCAGTACTTC
cdr3_aa: CASSPDLAGEQYF

d_call: .
j_call: TRBJ1-5
clone_size: .
v_call: TRBV10-1
cdr3_nt: TGCGCCAGCAGTGAAGCTCTGGGTCAGCCCCAGCATTTT
cdr3_aa: CASSEALGQPQHF

d_call: .
j_call: TRBJ2-2
clone_size: .
v_call: TRBV6-1
cdr3_nt: TGTGCCGCCAGAGCAGGGAACACCGGGGAGCTGTTTTTT
cdr3_aa: CAARAGNTGELFF

d_call: .
j_call: TRBJ1-5
clone_size: .
v_call: TRBV7-8
cdr3_nt: TGTGCCAGCAGCTTAGGGTGGGGCTCCCCGGGCAATCAGCCCCAGCATTTT
cdr3_aa: CASSLGWGSPGNQPQHF

d_call: .
j_call: TRBJ2-1
clone_size: few
v_call: TRBV7-8
cdr3_nt: TGTGCCAGCAGCTTGGGGCGGGCGGACAATGAGCAGTTCTTC
cdr3_aa: CASSLGRADNEQFF

d_call: .
j_call: TRBJ2-6
clone_size: .
v_call: TRBV21-1
cdr3_nt: TGTGCCAGCAGCAAAGCGGCAGGGAGATGCGGGGCCAACGTCCTGACTTTC
cdr3_aa: CASSKAAGRCGANVLTF

d_call: .
j_call: TRBJ2-3
clone_size: .
v_call: TRBV4-3
cdr3_nt: TGCGCCAGCAGCCAAGAGGTGGCGGAGGGTAGCACAGATACGCAGTATTTT
cdr3_aa: CASSQEVAEGSTDTQYF

d_call: TRBD1
j_call: TRBJ2-7
clone_size: .
v_call: TRBV19
cdr3_nt: TGTGCCAGTAAGGGGACAGGGTATTACGAGCAGTACTTC
cdr3_aa: CASKGTGYYEQYF

d_call: TRBD1
j_call: TRBJ2-7
clone_size: .
v_call: TRBV6-6
cdr3_nt: TGTGCCAGCAGTTTAGGGACAGTCTACGAGCAGTACTTC
cdr3_aa: CASSLGTVYEQYF

d_call: .
j_call: TRBJ1-5
clone_size: .
v_call: TRBV28
cdr3_nt: TGTGCCAGCAGTTTGGGGGAAAGCAATCAGCCCCAGCATTTT
cdr3_aa: CASSLGESNQPQHF

d_call: TRBD2
j_call: TRBJ2-5
clone_size: .
v_call: TRBV28
cdr3_nt: TGTGCCAGCAATCTAGCGGGAGAAGAGGCCCAGTACTTC
cdr3_aa: CASNLAGEEAQYF

d_call: TRBD2
j_call: TRBJ2-7
clone_size: .
v_call: TRBV4-2
cdr3_nt: TGTGCCAGCAGCGAAGGCGGGGGTCCGAGTGAGCAGTACTTC
cdr3_aa: CASSEGGGPSEQYF

d_call: TRBD2
j_call: TRBJ2-7
clone_size: .
v_call: TRBV7-2
cdr3_nt: TGTGCCAGCAGCTTAGCAAGGGACTACAAATACGAGCAGTACTTC
cdr3_aa: CASSLARDYKYEQYF

d_call: .
j_call: TRBJ2-3
clone_size: .
v_call: TRBV7-2
cdr3_nt: TGTGCCAGCAGCGAGTCCCTCCAAAGCACAGATACGCAGTATTTT
cdr3_aa: CASSESLQSTDTQYF

d_call: .
j_call: TRBJ2-7
clone_size: .
v_call: TRBV7-8
cdr3_nt: TGTGCCAGCAGCTTAGCGCGATTCTACGAGCAGTACTTC
cdr3_aa: CASSLARFYEQYF

d_call: .
j_call: TRBJ2-5
clone_size: .
v_call: TRBV6-5
cdr3_nt: TGTGCCAGCAGTTTTAGCGAACAAGAGACCCAGTACTTC
cdr3_aa: CASSFSEQETQYF

d_call: TRBD2
j_call: TRBJ2-7
clone_size: few
v_call: TRBV27
cdr3_nt: TGTGCCAGCAGTTTATGGACGGGAGGAGGGGAGCAGTACTTC
cdr3_aa: CASSLWTGGGEQYF

d_call: TRBD2
j_call: TRBJ2-3
clone_size: .
v_call: TRBV5-6
cdr3_nt: TGTGCCAGCAGCTTGGGGCGGGAGGCCACAGATACGCAGTATTTT
cdr3_aa: CASSLGREATDTQYF

d_call: TRBD1
j_call: TRBJ2-6
clone_size: .
v_call: TRBV2
cdr3_nt: TGTGCCGGGATCAGGACAGGCGCCTCTGGGGCCAACGTCCTGACTTTC
cdr3_aa: CAGIRTGASGANVLTF

d_call: .
j_call: TRBJ1-5
clone_size: once
v_call: TRBV25-1
cdr3_nt: TGTGCCAGCAGTGAAGCAGTAAGCAATCAGCCCCAGCATTTT
cdr3_aa: CASSEAVSNQPQHF

d_call: .
j_call: TRBJ1-2
clone_size: many
v_call: TRBV4-2
cdr3_nt: TGTGCCAGCAGCCAAATATCGGAGGGAAACCGCTATGGCTACACCTTC
cdr3_aa: CASSQISEGNRYGYTF

d_call: TRBD2
j_call: TRBJ2-1
clone_size: .
v_call: TRBV7-9
cdr3_nt: TGTGCCAGCAGACAGGGAACGGCTAGCGGGAGAGTTGATGAGCAGTTCTTC
cdr3_aa: CASRQGTASGRVDEQFF

d_call: TRBD2
j_call: TRBJ2-7
clone_size: .
v_call: TRBV7-8
cdr3_nt: TGTGCCAGCAGCTCCGGACTAGCGGACTACGAGCAGTACTTC
cdr3_aa: CASSSGLADYEQYF

d_call: .
j_call: TRBJ1-5
clone_size: .
v_call: TRBV7-2
cdr3_nt: TGTGCCAGCAGCTTAAGGCTGGAGAGAGGACAGCCCCAGCATTTT
cdr3_aa: CASSLRLERGQPQHF

d_call: .
j_call: TRBJ2-7
clone_size: .
v_call: TRBV4-1
cdr3_nt: TGCGCCAGCAGCCAAGAACCGAACCCCTACGAGCAGTACTTC
cdr3_aa: CASSQEPNPYEQYF

d_call: TRBD1
j_call: TRBJ2-5
clone_size: .
v_call: TRBV28
cdr3_nt: TGTGCCAGCAGTTCCCCAGGACAGGGGAAGAGAGAGACCCAGTACTTC
cdr3_aa: CASSSPGQGKRETQYF

d_call: .
j_call: TRBJ2-7
clone_size: once
v_call: TRBV4-2
cdr3_nt: TGTGCCAGCAGCCAAGATTACGAGCAGTACTTC
cdr3_aa: CASSQDYEQYF

d_call: TRBD1
j_call: TRBJ2-1
clone_size: .
v_call: TRBV11-3
cdr3_nt: TGTGCCAGCAGCCTCCGGGACAGGGGGTATGATGAGCAGTTCTTC
cdr3_aa: CASSLRDRGYDEQFF

d_call: .
j_call: TRBJ2-2
clone_size: .
v_call: TRBV30
cdr3_nt: TGTGCCGGGGGCCTTAGTCGTACCGGGGAGCTGTTTTTT
cdr3_aa: CAGGLSRTGELFF

d_call: .
j_call: TRBJ2-7
clone_size: .
v_call: TRBV5-1
cdr3_nt: TGCGCCAGCAGCCCGGACAGCCAATACGAGCAGTACTTC
cdr3_aa: CASSPDSQYEQYF

d_call: .
j_call: TRBJ1-2
clone_size: .
v_call: TRBV7-9
cdr3_nt: TGTGCCAGCAGCCCTCGTAACAGGGAAGATGGCTACACCTTC
cdr3_aa: CASSPRNREDGYTF

d_call: TRBD1
j_call: TRBJ2-2
clone_size: .
v_call: TRBV28
cdr3_nt: TGTGCCAGCAGCTATCCTGGACAGGGCACCGGGGAGCTGTTTTTT
cdr3_aa: CASSYPGQGTGELFF

d_call: TRBD2
j_call: TRBJ2-1
clone_size: once
v_call: TRBV28
cdr3_nt: TGTGCCAGCAAGACTAGCGGGGTCATCTACAATGAGCAGTTCTTC
cdr3_aa: CASKTSGVIYNEQFF

d_call: .
j_call: TRBJ1-5
clone_size: .
v_call: TRBV6-5
cdr3_nt: TGTGCCAGCAACCCCCCCCAGCATTTT
cdr3_aa: CASNPPQHF

d_call: .
j_call: TRBJ2-3
clone_size: .
v_call: TRBV28
cdr3_nt: TGTGCCAGCAGTCCACCCCTTAGTCGAGCAGATACGCAGTATTTT
cdr3_aa: CASSPPLSRADTQYF

d_call: .
j_call: TRBJ1-2
clone_size: .
v_call: TRBV6-6
cdr3_nt: TGTGCCAGCAGTTACTCAACCAGCTCCGGCTACACCTTC
cdr3_aa: CASSYSTSSGYTF